Listed here are 32 T cell receptor beta chains from one sample, sequenced in a study of T cell repertoires in cytomegalovirus infection. TCRdb reprocessed the reads with MiXCR, giving one entry per CDR3 protein. This table holds approximately 180,000 distinct CDR3 sequences, approximately 19% found once. The specimen was PBMCs. All receptors come from a human donor in good health (CMV status not recorded). Some clones in this sample may be carry-over from other donors' samples.

There are many counts of this clonotype. The chain carries TRBV7-8 and TRBJ1-1, with a tentative D call TRBD1 (5 bases). This CDR3 region has 15 residues. V lost 4 bases to trimming and J lost 5 bases, with 17 bases between them. Germline-derived CDR1 and CDR2 are SGHVS and FQNEAQ. The CDR3 sequence is CASSSWAQGGTEAFF. CDR3 nucleotide sequence: TGTGCCAGCAGCTCTTGGGCCCAGGGAGGGACTGAAGCTTTCTTT.

This clonotype was counted at least ten times. The rearrangement uses TRBV6-6 and TRBJ2-1; 7 bases agree with TRBD1. The CDR3 has 13 residues. V lost 4 bases, J lost 8 bases, and 5 bases stayed unmatched. Per germline, CDR1 MNHNY and CDR2 SVGAGI (reference sequence). CDR3 sequence: CASSLQGSYEQFF. CDR3 bases: TGTGCCAGCAGTTTACAGGGGTCCTATGAGCAGTTCTTC.

The chain carries TRBV19 and TRBJ2-3, with 7 positions matching TRBD2. With 5 bases clipped from V and 6 bases from J, the junction kept 5 bases outside the gene matches. Looked up from germline, CDR1 is LNHDA and CDR2 is SQIVND (reference sequence). CDR3 length: 13 amino acids. CDR3: CASSRGSGDTQYF. CDR3 DNA sequence: TGTGCCAGTAGTCGCGGGAGTGGGGATACGCAGTATTTT.

J is TRBJ2-7 and V is TRBV5-1, with D possibly being TRBD1 (5 bases). Trimming pared 1 base from V and 6 bases from J, leaving 14 bases between. The germline gives CDR1 SGHRS, CDR2 YFSETQ. This CDR3 is built from 14 residues. The CDR3 region is CASSLWGSGSEQYF. CDR3 DNA sequence: TGCGCCAGCAGCTTGTGGGGCTCGGGTAGCGAGCAGTACTTC. The variable domain in full, completed from reference TRBV5-1 and TRBJ2-7, reads KAGVTQTPRYLIKTRGQQVTLSCSPISGHRSVSWYQQTPGQGLQFLFEYFSETQRNKGNFPGRFSGRQFSNSRSEMNVSTLELGDSALYLCASSLWGSGSEQYFGPGTRLTVT.

The chain uses TRBV5-1 and TRBJ2-7; D gene unclear. The CDR3 extends over 15 amino acids. Looked up from germline, CDR1 is SGHRS and CDR2 is YFSETQ. V was clipped by 3 bases and J by 1 base, with 14 bases between them. The CDR3 spells CASSSDNTLSYEQYF. CDR3 DNA: TGCGCCAGCAGCTCGGATAACACCCTTTCCTACGAGCAGTACTTC.

This clonotype was seen a handful of times. The chain joins TRBV7-9 to TRBJ1-2, with unresolved D. This CDR3 region has 13 residues. Trimming pared 1 base from V and 5 bases from J, leaving 8 bases between. Germline CDR1 is SEHNR and CDR2 is FQNEAQ (reference sequence). The CDR3 DNA reads as TGTGCCAGCAGCTTAGAAGGTCTTTATGGCTACACCTTC. Amino acid sequence: CASSLEGLYGYTF.

A few counts support this clonotype. The V gene is TRBV6-5, the J gene TRBJ1-6, with 10 bases aligning to TRBD1. Trimming at V came to 5 bases and at J to 6 bases, leaving 7 bases not matched to a gene. Germline V gene sequence: CDR1 MNHEY, CDR2 SVGAGI. The CDR3 is 16 residues long. The CDR3 region is CASSQVGQGINSPLHF. The CDR3, as DNA: TGTGCCAGCAGTCAGGTGGGACAGGGGATTAATTCACCCCTCCACTTT.

The rearrangement links TRBV25-1 to TRBJ2-1; TRBD2 is a possible D gene (6 bases). This CDR3 is 14 amino acids long. The germline V gene has CDR1 MGHDK and CDR2 SYGVNS. V lost 7 bases and J lost 5, with 15 bases in between. This chain's CDR3 is CASTGSGLNNEQFF. The CDR3 coding sequence is TGTGCCAGCACTGGTAGCGGCCTTAACAATGAGCAGTTCTTC.

Ten or more counts support this clonotype. The chain uses TRBV28 and TRBJ2-6, with 10 nucleotides matching TRBD1. CDR1 MDHEN and CDR2 SYDVKM come from the germline V gene. Trimming took 6 bases from V and 0 from J; bases not matched to a gene: 8. This CDR3 is built from 18 residues. This CDR3 reads CASSGSDRGSSGANVLTF. CDR3 nucleotides: TGTGCCAGCAGCGGATCGGACAGGGGGAGCTCTGGGGCCAACGTCCTGACTTTC.

The CDR3: CASSLGLTASYEQYF. The CDR3 DNA reads TGTGCCAGCAGCTTGGGACTAACCGCCTCCTACGAGCAGTACTTC. The rearrangement uses TRBV5-8 and TRBJ2-7; possibly TRBD2 for D (5 bases). V lost 0 bases and J lost 0, with 10 bases in between. CDR3 length: 15 amino acids. CDR1 is SGHTS, CDR2 YDEGEE, per germline.

V gene TRBV2 combines with J gene TRBJ2-7; D possibly corresponds to TRBD2 (6 bases). Germline V CDR1 and CDR2: SNHLY, FYNNEI. This CDR3 spans 16 amino acids. V shed 8 bases and J shed 2 bases, with 22 bases lying between them. The CDR3, as DNA: TGTGCCAGCCTTAGACTACGCGGCGGGGACGCCTACGAGCAGTACTTC. Amino acids: CASLRLRGGDAYEQYF.

This clonotype was seen repeatedly, ten times or more. V gene TRBV6-2 or TRBV6-3 combines with J gene TRBJ1-2, with D tentatively TRBD1 (6 bases). The CDR3 loop spans 20 amino acids. Trimming left V 6 bases short and J 4 bases short, with 33 bases between. CDR1 and CDR2 (germline): MNHEY, SVGEGT. In DNA form, the CDR3 reads TGTGCCAGCAGGCACGGACAGAAGGCCTACAGCCTACAGGACCCCTATGGCTACACCTTC. Translating it yields CASRHGQKAYSLQDPYGYTF.

This clonotype was picked up a small number of times. The rearrangement uses TRBV27 and TRBJ2-2; perhaps TRBD2 as D (5 bases). Germline V CDR1 and CDR2: MNHEY, SMNVEV (reference sequence). Trimming removed 2 bases at V and 5 bases at J, with 12 bases between. The CDR3 length is 15 residues. In DNA, the CDR3 is TGTGCCAGCAGTTTAGTCGGGGTATGGACCGGGGAGCTGTTTTTT. Translation: CASSLVGVWTGELFF.

The chain uses TRBV29-1 and TRBJ1-1; D possibly corresponds to TRBD1 (6 bases). With 5 bases removed from V and 4 bases from J, the gap between germline ends came to 11 bases. The CDR3 extends over 12 amino acids. Germline CDR1 reads SQVTM; CDR2 reads ANQGSEA. CDR3 amino acids: CSVRGAVTEAFF. Written as DNA, the CDR3 is TGCAGCGTTCGGGGGGCAGTCACTGAAGCTTTCTTT.

This clonotype was detected a few times. CDR3 protein: CASSPPGGLGSPLHF. The CDR3 DNA is TGTGCCAGCAGTCCCCCCGGGGGGCTGGGGTCACCCCTCCACTTT. J is TRBJ1-6 and V is TRBV28; D perhaps matches TRBD1 (6 bases). The V gene's germline CDR1 is MDHEN and CDR2 SYDVKM. CDR3 length: 15 residues. V gave up 5 bases and J gave up 10 bases, with 18 bases separating them.

This chain uses TRBV20-1 with TRBJ2-7; TRBD2 agrees at 14 bases. This CDR3 comprises 16 residues. Losses at the gene ends were 0 bases for V and 6 bases for J; bases not matched to a gene: 7. The V gene's germline CDR1 is DFQATT and CDR2 SNEGSKA (reference sequence). In DNA form, the CDR3 reads TGCAGTGCTAGAGACCGAGGGGGACTAGCGGGAGTCGAGCAGTACTTC. Translation gives CSARDRGGLAGVEQYF.

About this clonotype: This sequence may be a read error, since a much larger clone differs from it by one base. The chain is built from TRBV7-2 and TRBJ2-7; D call uncertain. Germline V gene lookup returns CDR1 SGHTA and CDR2 FQGNSA. The CDR3 loop spans 14 amino acids. V lost 1 base, J lost 5 bases, and 12 bases lay in between. The CDR3, as DNA: TGTGCCAGCAGCTTAGGAGTAAGAGGCAACGAGCAGTACTTC. Its protein is CASSLGVRGNEQYF.

The sample holds a few counts of this clonotype. This chain connects TRBV7-4 to TRBJ1-2, with a weak D call TRBD1 (5 bases). The CDR3 runs to 15 residues. Trimming left V 1 base short and J 6 bases short, with 15 bases between. The germline gives CDR1 SGHVT, CDR2 SQSDAQ. CDR3: CASSLEGGGTHGYTF. As DNA, the CDR3 is TGTGCCAGCAGCTTAGAAGGCGGAGGGACTCATGGCTACACCTTC.

This clonotype turned up a few times. In nucleotides, the CDR3 is TGTGCCAGCAGGGCGGGATTAGCAGGCAATCAGCCCCAGCATTTT. Translation gives CASRAGLAGNQPQHF. This rearrangement joins TRBV28 to TRBJ1-5, with unresolved D. CDR3 length equals 15 residues. V lost 6 bases to trimming and J lost 2 bases, with 14 bases between them. Germline loops: CDR1 MDHEN, CDR2 SYDVKM.

V gene TRBV6-6 combines with J gene TRBJ1-2; D gene ambiguous. The germline CDR1 and CDR2 sequences are MNHNY and SVGAGI (reference sequence). CDR3 length: 16 amino acids. With 0 bases removed from V and 6 bases from J, the gap between germline ends came to 17 bases. In DNA form, the CDR3 reads TGTGCCAGCAGTTACTCGGGGTCGGGAGTTTACGATGGCTACACCTTC. Protein product: CASSYSGSGVYDGYTF.

This clonotype has only a few counts. The chain joins TRBV28 to TRBJ2-5; 7 nucleotides align to TRBD2. The CDR3 length is 13 residues. J gave up 5 bases and V 6 bases, and 6 bases lay outside the gene matches. Per germline, CDR1 MDHEN and CDR2 SYDVKM. CDR3 region: CASRPQGGETQYF. CDR3 DNA: TGTGCCAGCAGGCCGCAGGGAGGGGAGACCCAGTACTTC.

This sequence joins TRBV12-3 or TRBV12-4 and TRBJ2-3, with a tentative D call TRBD2 (5 bases). The CDR3 is 14 residues long. V was trimmed by 4 bases and J by 1 base, leaving 9 bases between them. CDR3 nucleotide sequence: TGTGCCAGCAGTTACACCGGGGGCACAGATACGCAGTATTTT. This gives the protein CASSYTGGTDTQYF.

This clonotype was seen only a few times. The V gene is TRBV3-1, the J gene TRBJ2-7; D gene uncertain. The CDR3 sequence is 13 residues long. Germline values: CDR1 LGHDT, CDR2 YNNKEL (reference sequence). V lost 0 bases and J 6 bases, leaving 9 bases between the germline ends. The CDR3 reads CASSQDNGFEQYF. CDR3 nucleotides: TGTGCCAGCAGCCAAGACAACGGGTTCGAGCAGTACTTC.

This clonotype was observed a few times. The rearrangement links TRBV6-6 to TRBJ2-7; TRBD1 is a possible D gene (6 bases). The CDR3 spans 16 residues. The V gene's germline CDR1 is MNHNY and CDR2 SVGAGI (reference sequence). Trimming removed 0 bases from V and 2 bases from J, with 14 bases in between. CDR3 loop: CASSYSGAGTAYEQYF. CDR3 DNA sequence: TGTGCCAGCAGTTACTCGGGGGCCGGCACAGCCTACGAGCAGTACTTC.

J is TRBJ2-5 and V is TRBV5-1; 8 nucleotides line up with TRBD1. With 0 bases clipped from V and 5 bases from J, the junction kept 15 bases outside the gene matches. The CDR3 is 18 residues long. Germline CDR1 reads SGHRS; CDR2 reads YFSETQ. The CDR3 DNA follows: TGCGCCAGCAGCTTGGAAGGACAGGGATTCACCTTTCAGGAGACCCAGTACTTC. Amino acids: CASSLEGQGFTFQETQYF.

At least ten counts were recorded for this clonotype. V and J are TRBV7-9 and TRBJ1-1; 7 bases align to TRBD1. CDR1 and CDR2 (germline): SEHNR, FQNEAQ (reference sequence). The CDR3 consists of 13 residues. V shed 3 bases, J shed 6 bases, and the junction held 4 bases outside the gene matches. The CDR3 spells CASSFGTVAEAFF. In nucleotides, the CDR3 is TGTGCCAGCAGCTTTGGGACAGTGGCTGAAGCTTTCTTT.

The rearrangement links TRBV4-1 to TRBJ1-2; TRBD1 might be the D (6 bases). Per germline, CDR1 MGHRA and CDR2 YSYEKL. The CDR3 has 14 amino acids. The V end lost 1 base, the J end lost 5 bases, and 11 bases lay between the germline ends. This CDR3 is CASSQAQGSYGYTF. DNA for the CDR3: TGCGCCAGCAGCCAAGCCCAGGGGTCTTATGGCTACACCTTC.

J is TRBJ1-2 and V is TRBV4-1, with a tentative D call TRBD1 (6 bases). This CDR3 comprises 16 residues. V was shortened by 0 bases and J by 2 bases, with 13 bases between the two germline ends. Germline-derived CDR1 and CDR2 are MGHRA and YSYEKL. CDR3 DNA: TGCGCCAGCAGCCAAGATCCGGCAGGGGCAAACTATGGCTACACCTTC. This encodes CASSQDPAGANYGYTF.

The V and J genes are TRBV2 and TRBJ2-2; D could derive from TRBD1 or TRBD2 (5 bases each). Deletions cut 5 bases from V and 4 bases from J, with 11 bases between. CDR1 and CDR2 from the germline V gene are SNHLY and FYNNEI. The CDR3 length is 14 residues. This CDR3 is CASSSREFTGELFF. The CDR3 nucleotides are TGTGCCAGCAGTTCCAGGGAGTTCACCGGGGAGCTGTTTTTT. Based on the CDR3 plus reference TRBV2 and TRBJ2-2, the full variable domain is EPEVTQTPSHQVTQMGQEVILRCVPISNHLYFYWYRQILGQKVEFLVSFYNNEISEKSEIFDDQFSVERPDGSNFTLKIRSTKLEDSAMYFCASSSREFTGELFFGEGSRLTVL.

V usage is TRBV7-6 and J usage is TRBJ2-5; D might be TRBD1 (7 bases). CDR3 size: 15 residues. Per germline, CDR1 SGHVS and CDR2 FNYEAQ. Trimming shortened V by 3 bases and J by 2 bases, and 13 bases separated the two germline ends. CDR3 region: CASSFLQGGQETQYF. CDR3 DNA sequence: TGTGCCAGCAGCTTCCTCCAGGGGGGACAAGAGACCCAGTACTTC.

CDR3 in DNA: TGTGCCAGCAGTATACTACTAGCGGATCTACCGGAGGGGATACAAGAGACCCAGTACTTC. Its protein is CASSILLADLPEGIQETQYF. The chain combines TRBV28 with TRBJ2-5; the match to TRBD2 covers 8 bases. J gave up 2 bases and V 5 bases, and 22 bases lay outside the gene matches. Germline CDR1 is MDHEN and CDR2 is SYDVKM. The CDR3 is 20 residues long.

This clonotype was observed a handful of times. The rearrangement links TRBV6-6 to TRBJ2-5, with 8 bases lining up with TRBD1. This CDR3 is 15 amino acids long. Trimming cost V 5 bases and J 2 bases; bases outside gene matches: 7. Germline V gene sequence: CDR1 MNHNY, CDR2 SVGAGI (reference sequence). The CDR3, as DNA: TGTGCCAGCAGTGGGTGGACAGGGCCTCAAGAGACCCAGTACTTC. The encoded protein is CASSGWTGPQETQYF.